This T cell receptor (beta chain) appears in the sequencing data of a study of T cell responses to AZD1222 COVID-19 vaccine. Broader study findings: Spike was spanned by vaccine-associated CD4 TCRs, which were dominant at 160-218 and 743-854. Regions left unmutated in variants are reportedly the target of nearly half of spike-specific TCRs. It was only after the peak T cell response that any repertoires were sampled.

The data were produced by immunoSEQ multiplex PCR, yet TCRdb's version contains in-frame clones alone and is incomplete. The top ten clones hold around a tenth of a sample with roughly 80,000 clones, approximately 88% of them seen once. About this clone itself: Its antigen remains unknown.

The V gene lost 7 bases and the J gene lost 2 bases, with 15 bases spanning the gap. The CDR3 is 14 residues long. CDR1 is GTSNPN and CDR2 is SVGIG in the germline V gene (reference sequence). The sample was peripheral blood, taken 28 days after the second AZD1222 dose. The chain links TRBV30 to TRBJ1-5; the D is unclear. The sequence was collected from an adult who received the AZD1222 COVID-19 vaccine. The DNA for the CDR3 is TGTGCCTACTCGGTTGGGGTTGGCAATCAGCCCCAGCATTTT. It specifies CAYSVGVGNQPQHF.